This T cell receptor (beta chain) was obtained from a study of T cells in tuberculosis. Across the whole study: A South African cohort included IGRA-negative adolescents, latently infected IGRA-positive adolescents and adults with active tuberculosis.

In germline, CDR1 is SGHTA, CDR2 FQGNSA. The CDR3 is 15 residues long. J gave up 1 base and V 6 bases, and 5 bases lay outside the gene matches. Findings and caveats of the study: The TCR-beta difference was not significant; alpha differences partly reflected length. Classification accuracy was around 90% (AUROC roughly 0.9) with the GMM-specific repertoire.

At study entry, adolescents had tuberculin skin tests and IGRA screening. Libraries were prepared by immunoSEQ multiplex PCR; TCRdb keeps only in-frame clonotypes and omits some of them. The sample lists 35,000 to 55,000 clones, 90% to 95% occurring once. In the case of this clone: Antigen unknown.

The sample consisted of PBMCs. The clonotype comes from a donor aged 10-29 years with latent tuberculosis or without tuberculosis infection. Some clones in this sample may be carry-over from other donors' samples. This chain uses TRBV7-2 with TRBJ2-5, with 10 positions matching TRBD2. DNA of the CDR3: TGTGCCAGCAGTTTCGGACTAGCGGTCCAAGAGACCCAGTACTTC. This translates into CASSFGLAVQETQYF.